These 8 T cell receptor beta chains were sequenced from one sample in a study of blood T cell repertoires in COVID-19 (dated by TCRdb to about 2020). Preparation of the library involved the immunoSEQ multiplex PCR assay. The table was pulled from immuneACCESS by TCRdb, which kept in-frame rearrangements only. Such tables lose some clones; where checked, under half of the loss comes from unresolved V genes, and the rest has no known cause. For this sample there are about 520,000 clones; approximately 83% appear just once. The ten biggest clones cover 3.2% of the sample. Sequenced: peripheral blood. The receptors were gathered from a human donor in a cohort sampled during active COVID-19.

The V gene is TRBV3-1 (or the pseudogene TRBV3-2), the J gene TRBJ2-5; 14 bases align to TRBD2. Trimming at V came to 2 bases and at J to 3 bases, leaving 5 bases not matched to a gene. The germline V gene encodes CDR1 LGHDT and CDR2 YNNKEL (reference sequence). This CDR3 has 17 residues. The CDR3 here is CASSQLSGLAGEETQYF. In DNA form, the CDR3 reads TGTGCCAGCAGCCAACTTTCGGGACTAGCGGGAGAAGAGACCCAGTACTTC.

The V and J genes are TRBV6-1 and TRBJ2-5; 9 nucleotides line up with TRBD2. Germline CDR1 and CDR2: MNHNS and SASEGT. CDR3 size: 14 residues. The junction had 3 bases not matched to a gene; V was cut back by 3 bases and J by 4 bases. In DNA, the CDR3 is TGTGCCAGCAGTGATAGCGGGAGAGGAGAGACCCAGTACTTC. This gives the protein CASSDSGRGETQYF.

The chain recombines TRBV6-6 with TRBJ1-5; a possible D gene is TRBD1 (6 bases). The germline V and J ends were trimmed by 7 bases and 1 base, with 11 bases remaining between them. This CDR3 is 14 amino acids long. Germline assignment: CDR1 MNHNY and CDR2 SVGAGI (reference sequence). CDR3 region: CASKDQGSNQPQHF. CDR3 DNA: TGTGCCAGCAAGGATCAGGGGAGCAATCAGCCCCAGCATTTT.

This clone was seen once. This chain joins TRBV30 and TRBJ2-7; possibly TRBD1 for D (6 bases). Germline values: CDR1 GTSNPN, CDR2 SVGIG (reference sequence). Trimming removed 5 bases from V and 1 base from J, with 15 bases in between. CDR3 length: 14 residues. The CDR3 loop is CAWDDRSTSYEQYF. The CDR3, as DNA: TGTGCCTGGGACGACAGGTCTACTTCCTACGAGCAGTACTTC.

This rearrangement joins TRBV7-2 to TRBJ2-5; D is ambiguous. In germline, CDR1 is SGHTA, CDR2 FQGNSA. The V gene lost 3 bases and the J gene lost 2 bases, with 10 bases spanning the gap. This CDR3 contains 14 residues. Here the CDR3 reads CASSFLGSQETQYF. The CDR3 region has the DNA TGTGCCAGCAGCTTTTTGGGCAGTCAAGAGACCCAGTACTTC.

The gene calls are TRBV19 and TRBJ2-2, with D possibly TRBD2 on 6 matching bases. This CDR3 has 16 residues. Trimming stripped 6 bases from V and 0 bases from J, with 14 bases between. CDR1 is LNHDA, CDR2 SQIVND, per germline (reference sequence). Here the CDR3 DNA reads TGTGCCAGTAGCTCCCGGGGGACCTCGAACACCGGGGAGCTGTTTTTT. This encodes CASSSRGTSNTGELFF. The whole variable domain, remainder taken from reference TRBV19 and TRBJ2-2, is DGGITQSPKYLFRKEGQNVTLSCEQNLNHDAMYWYRQDPGQGLRLIYYSQIVNDFQKGDIAEGYSVSREKKESFPLTVTSAQKNPTAFYLCASSSRGTSNTGELFFGEGSRLTVL.

This rearrangement joins TRBV19 to TRBJ2-1; D might be TRBD2 (7 bases). The CDR3 extends over 14 amino acids. V dropped 3 bases and J dropped 8 bases, with 14 bases sitting between them. CDR1 and CDR2 (germline): LNHDA, SQIVND (reference sequence). In nucleotides, the CDR3 is TGTGCCAGTAGTATCAGGTCGGGGGGCGATGAGCAGTTCTTC. This translates into CASSIRSGGDEQFF.

The chain couples TRBV6-1 to TRBJ1-5; D gene uncertain. Per germline, CDR1 MNHNS and CDR2 SASEGT. V lost 3 bases, J lost 9 bases, and 9 bases lay in between. This CDR3 spans 12 amino acids. The CDR3 nucleotides read TGTGCCAGCAGTGATTCTATTCGGCCCCAGCATTTT. Amino acids: CASSDSIRPQHF.